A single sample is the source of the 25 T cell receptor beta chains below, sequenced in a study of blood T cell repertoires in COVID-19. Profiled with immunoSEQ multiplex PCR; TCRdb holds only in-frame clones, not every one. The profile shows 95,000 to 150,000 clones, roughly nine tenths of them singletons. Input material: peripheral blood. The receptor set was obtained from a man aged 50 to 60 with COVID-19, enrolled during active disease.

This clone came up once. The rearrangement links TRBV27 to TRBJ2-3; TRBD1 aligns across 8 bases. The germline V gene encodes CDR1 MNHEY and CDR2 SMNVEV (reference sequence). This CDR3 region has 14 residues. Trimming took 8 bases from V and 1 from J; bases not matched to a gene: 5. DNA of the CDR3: TGTGCCAGCCACGGACAGGGACGCACAGATACGCAGTATTTT. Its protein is CASHGQGRTDTQYF.

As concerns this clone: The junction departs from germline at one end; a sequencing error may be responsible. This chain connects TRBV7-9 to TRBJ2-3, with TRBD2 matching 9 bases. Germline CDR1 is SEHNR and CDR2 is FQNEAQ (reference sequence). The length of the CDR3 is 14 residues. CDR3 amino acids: CASSVAGASGTQYF. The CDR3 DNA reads TGTGCCAGCAGCGTAGCGGGGGCGTCAGGTACGCAGTATTTT.

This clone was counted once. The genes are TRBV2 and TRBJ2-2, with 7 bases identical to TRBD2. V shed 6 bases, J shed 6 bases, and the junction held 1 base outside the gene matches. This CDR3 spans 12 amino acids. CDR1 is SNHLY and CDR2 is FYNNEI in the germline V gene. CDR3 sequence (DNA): TGTGCCAGCAGAGGACTAGCCGGGGAGCTGTTTTTT. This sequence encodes CASRGLAGELFF.

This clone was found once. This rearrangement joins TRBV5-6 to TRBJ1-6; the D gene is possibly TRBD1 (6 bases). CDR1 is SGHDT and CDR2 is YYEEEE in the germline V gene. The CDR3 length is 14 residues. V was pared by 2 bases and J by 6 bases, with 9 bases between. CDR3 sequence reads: CASSLTGPNSPLHF. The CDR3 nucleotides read TGTGCCAGCAGCTTAACAGGGCCTAATTCACCCCTCCACTTT. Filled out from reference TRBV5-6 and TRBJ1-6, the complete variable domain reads DAGVTQSPTHLIKTRGQQVTLRCSPKSGHDTVSWYQQALGQGPQFIFQYYEEEERQRGNFPDRFSGHQFPNYSSELNVNALLLGDSALYLCASSLTGPNSPLHFGNGTRLTVT.

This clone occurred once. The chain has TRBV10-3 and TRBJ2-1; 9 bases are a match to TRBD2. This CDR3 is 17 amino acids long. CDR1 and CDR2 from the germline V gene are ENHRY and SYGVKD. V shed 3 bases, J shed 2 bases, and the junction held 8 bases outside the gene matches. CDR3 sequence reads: CAISDRLAAGTYNEQFF. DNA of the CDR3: TGTGCCATCAGTGACAGACTAGCGGCCGGAACCTACAATGAGCAGTTCTTC.

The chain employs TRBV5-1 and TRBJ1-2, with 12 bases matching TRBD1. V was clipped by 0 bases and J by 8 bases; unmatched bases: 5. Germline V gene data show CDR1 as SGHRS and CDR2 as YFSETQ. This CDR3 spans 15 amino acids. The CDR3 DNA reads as TGCGCCAGCAGCTTGGAGGGACAGGGGGCTCGAGGCTACACCTTC. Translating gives CASSLEGQGARGYTF.

CDR3 region: CASSRTGDSYGYTF. The CDR3 DNA is TGTGCCAGTAGTAGGACAGGGGACTCATATGGCTACACCTTC. V usage is TRBV19 and J usage is TRBJ1-2; 9 positions agree with TRBD1. Germline V CDR1 and CDR2: LNHDA, SQIVND (reference sequence). The CDR3 sequence is 14 residues long. J gave up 5 bases and V 4 bases, and 5 bases lay outside the gene matches.

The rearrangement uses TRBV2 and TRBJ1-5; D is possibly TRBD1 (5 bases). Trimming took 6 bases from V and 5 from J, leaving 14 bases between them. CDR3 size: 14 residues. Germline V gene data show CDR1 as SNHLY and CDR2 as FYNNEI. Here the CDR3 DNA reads TGTGCCAGCAGAGGGTTCCTAGGGGATCAGCCCCAGCATTTT. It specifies CASRGFLGDQPQHF.

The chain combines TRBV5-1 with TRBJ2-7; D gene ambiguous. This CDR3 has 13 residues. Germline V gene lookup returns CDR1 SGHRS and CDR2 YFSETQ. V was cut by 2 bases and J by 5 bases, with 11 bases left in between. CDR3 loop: CASSFLSVHEQYF. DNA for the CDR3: TGCGCCAGCAGCTTCCTCTCGGTCCACGAGCAGTACTTC.

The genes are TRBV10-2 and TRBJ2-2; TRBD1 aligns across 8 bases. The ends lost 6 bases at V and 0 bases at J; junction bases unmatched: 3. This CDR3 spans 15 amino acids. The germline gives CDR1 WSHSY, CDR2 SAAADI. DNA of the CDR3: TGCGCCAGCAGCCCGGGACAGGCGAACACCGGGGAGCTGTTTTTT. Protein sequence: CASSPGQANTGELFF.

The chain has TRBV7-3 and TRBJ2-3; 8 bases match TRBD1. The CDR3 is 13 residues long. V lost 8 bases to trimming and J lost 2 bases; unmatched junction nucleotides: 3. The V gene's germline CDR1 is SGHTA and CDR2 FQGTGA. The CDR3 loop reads CASGTGHTDTQYF. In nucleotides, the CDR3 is TGTGCCAGCGGGACAGGACACACAGATACGCAGTATTTT.

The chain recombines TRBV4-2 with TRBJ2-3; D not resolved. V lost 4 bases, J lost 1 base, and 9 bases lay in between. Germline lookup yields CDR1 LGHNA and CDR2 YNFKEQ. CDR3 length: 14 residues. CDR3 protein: CASSRDWGTDTQYF. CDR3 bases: TGTGCCAGCAGCCGCGACTGGGGCACAGATACGCAGTATTTT.

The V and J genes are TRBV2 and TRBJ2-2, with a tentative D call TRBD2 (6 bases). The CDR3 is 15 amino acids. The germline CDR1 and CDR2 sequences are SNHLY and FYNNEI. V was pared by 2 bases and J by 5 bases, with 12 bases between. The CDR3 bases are TGTGCCAGCAGTGAATTCCGAGGAGGGACCGGGGAGCTGTTTTTT. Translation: CASSEFRGGTGELFF.

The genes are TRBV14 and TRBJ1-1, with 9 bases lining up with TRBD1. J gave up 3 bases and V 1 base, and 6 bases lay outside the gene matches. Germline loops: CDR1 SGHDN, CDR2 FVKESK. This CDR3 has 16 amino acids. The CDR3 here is CASSQAGTGIYTEAFF. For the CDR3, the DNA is TGTGCCAGCAGCCAAGCCGGGACAGGGATTTACACTGAAGCTTTCTTT.

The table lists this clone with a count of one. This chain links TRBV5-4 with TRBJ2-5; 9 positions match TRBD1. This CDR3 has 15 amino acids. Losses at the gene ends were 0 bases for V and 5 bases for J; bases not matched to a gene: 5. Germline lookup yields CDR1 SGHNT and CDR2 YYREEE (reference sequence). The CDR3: CASSLGDRASETQYF. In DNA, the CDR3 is TGTGCCAGCAGCTTGGGGGACAGGGCTTCTGAGACCCAGTACTTC.

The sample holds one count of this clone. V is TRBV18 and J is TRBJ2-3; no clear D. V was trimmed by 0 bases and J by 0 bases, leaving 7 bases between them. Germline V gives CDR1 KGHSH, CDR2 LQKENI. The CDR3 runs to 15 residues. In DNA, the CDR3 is TGTGCCAGCTCACCACCCCCAGGTAGCACAGATACGCAGTATTTT. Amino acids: CASSPPPGSTDTQYF.

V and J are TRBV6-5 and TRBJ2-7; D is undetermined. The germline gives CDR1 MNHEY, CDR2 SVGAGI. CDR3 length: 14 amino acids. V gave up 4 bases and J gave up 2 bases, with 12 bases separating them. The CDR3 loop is CASSSGAYPYEQYF. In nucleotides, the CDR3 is TGTGCCAGCAGTTCTGGAGCCTACCCCTACGAGCAGTACTTC.

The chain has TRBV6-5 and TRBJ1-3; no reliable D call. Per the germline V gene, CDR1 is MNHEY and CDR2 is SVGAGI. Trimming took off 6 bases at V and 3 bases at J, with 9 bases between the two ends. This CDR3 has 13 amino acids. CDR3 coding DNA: TGTGCCAGCAGACGCTCAGGTGGAAACACCATATATTTT. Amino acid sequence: CASRRSGGNTIYF.

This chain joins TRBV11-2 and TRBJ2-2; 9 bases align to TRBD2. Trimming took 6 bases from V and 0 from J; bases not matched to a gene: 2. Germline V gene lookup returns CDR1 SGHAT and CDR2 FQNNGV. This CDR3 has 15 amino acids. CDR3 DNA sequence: TGTGCCAGCAGGACTAGCGGCGCGAACACCGGGGAGCTGTTTTTT. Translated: CASRTSGANTGELFF.

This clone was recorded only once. The CDR3 DNA sequence: TGTGCCAGCTCACCACAACTAGCGGGACGCACTAGCACAGATACGCAGTATTTT. Encoded protein: CASSPQLAGRTSTDTQYF. The rearrangement uses TRBV18 and TRBJ2-3; TRBD2 agrees at 10 bases. V lost 1 base and J lost 0; bases outside the gene matches: 7. This CDR3 has 18 amino acids. CDR1 is KGHSH, CDR2 LQKENI, per germline.

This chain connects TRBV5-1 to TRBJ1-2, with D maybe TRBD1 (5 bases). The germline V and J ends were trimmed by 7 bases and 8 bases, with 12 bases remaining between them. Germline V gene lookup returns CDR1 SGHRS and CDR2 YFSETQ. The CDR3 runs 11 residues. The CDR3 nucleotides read TGCGCCAGCTCTCCGGGGGACGGCTACACCTTC. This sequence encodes CASSPGDGYTF. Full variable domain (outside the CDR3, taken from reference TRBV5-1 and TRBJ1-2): KAGVTQTPRYLIKTRGQQVTLSCSPISGHRSVSWYQQTPGQGLQFLFEYFSETQRNKGNFPGRFSGRQFSNSRSEMNVSTLELGDSALYLCASSPGDGYTFGSGTRLTVV.

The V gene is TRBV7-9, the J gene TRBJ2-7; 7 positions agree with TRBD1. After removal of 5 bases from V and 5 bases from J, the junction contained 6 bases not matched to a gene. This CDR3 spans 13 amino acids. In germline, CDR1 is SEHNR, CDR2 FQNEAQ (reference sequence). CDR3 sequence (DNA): TGTGCCAGCAGCCGGGACAGTATAGACGAGCAGTACTTC. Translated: CASSRDSIDEQYF.

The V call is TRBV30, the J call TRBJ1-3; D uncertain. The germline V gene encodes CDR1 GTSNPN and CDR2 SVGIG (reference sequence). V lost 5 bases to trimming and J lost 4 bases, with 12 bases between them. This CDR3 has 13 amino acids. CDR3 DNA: TGTGCCTGGGACGCAGTGCAGGGAAACACCATATATTTT. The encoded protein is CAWDAVQGNTIYF. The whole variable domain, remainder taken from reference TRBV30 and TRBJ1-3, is SQTIHQWPATLVQPVGSPLSLECTVEGTSNPNLYWYRQAAGRGLQLLFYSVGIGQISSEVPQNLSASRPQDRQFILSSKKLLLSDSGFYLCAWDAVQGNTIYFGEGSWLTVV.

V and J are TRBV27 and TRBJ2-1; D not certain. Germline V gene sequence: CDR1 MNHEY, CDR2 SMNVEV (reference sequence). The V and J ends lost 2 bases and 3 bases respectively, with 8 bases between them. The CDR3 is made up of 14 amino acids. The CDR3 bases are TGTGCCAGCAGTTTAATGCGGTTCTACAATGAGCAGTTCTTC. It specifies CASSLMRFYNEQFF.

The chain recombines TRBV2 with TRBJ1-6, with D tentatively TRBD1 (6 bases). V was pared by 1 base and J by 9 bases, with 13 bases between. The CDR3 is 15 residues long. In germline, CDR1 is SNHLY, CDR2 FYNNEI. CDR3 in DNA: TGTGCCAGCAGTGAAGTGGGACAAGATACTTCACCCCTCCACTTT. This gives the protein CASSEVGQDTSPLHF.